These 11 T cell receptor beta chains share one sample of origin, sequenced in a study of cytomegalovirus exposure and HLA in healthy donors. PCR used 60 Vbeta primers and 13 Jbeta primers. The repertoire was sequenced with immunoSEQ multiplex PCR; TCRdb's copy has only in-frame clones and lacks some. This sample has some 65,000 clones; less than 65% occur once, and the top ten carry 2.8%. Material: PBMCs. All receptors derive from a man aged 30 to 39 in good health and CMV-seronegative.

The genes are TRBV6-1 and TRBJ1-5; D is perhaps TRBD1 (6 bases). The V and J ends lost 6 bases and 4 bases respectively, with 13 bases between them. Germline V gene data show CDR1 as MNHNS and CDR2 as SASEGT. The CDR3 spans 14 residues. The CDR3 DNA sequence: TGTGCCAGCAGCCCCGGGACACCTAATCAGCCCCAGCATTTT. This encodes CASSPGTPNQPQHF.

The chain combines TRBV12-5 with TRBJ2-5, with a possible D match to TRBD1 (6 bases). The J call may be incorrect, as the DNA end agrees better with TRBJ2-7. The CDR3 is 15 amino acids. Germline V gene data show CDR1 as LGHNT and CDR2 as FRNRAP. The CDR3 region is CASGLRTGWPYEQYF. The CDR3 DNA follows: TGTGCTAGTGGTTTGAGAACAGGGTGGCCCTACGAGCAGTACTTC.

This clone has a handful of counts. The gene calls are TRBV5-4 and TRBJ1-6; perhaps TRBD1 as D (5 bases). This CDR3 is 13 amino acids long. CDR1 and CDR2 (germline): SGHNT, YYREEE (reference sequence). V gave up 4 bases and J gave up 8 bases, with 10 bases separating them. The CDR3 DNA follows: TGTGCCAGCAGCCCAAGGGGCGATTCACCCCTCCACTTT. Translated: CASSPRGDSPLHF.

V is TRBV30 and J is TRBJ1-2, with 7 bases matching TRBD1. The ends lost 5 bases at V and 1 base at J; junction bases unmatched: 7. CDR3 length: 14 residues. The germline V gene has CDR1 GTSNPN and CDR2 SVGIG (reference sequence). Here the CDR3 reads CAWDRAPDNYGYTF. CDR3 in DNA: TGTGCCTGGGACAGGGCCCCCGATAACTATGGCTACACCTTC.

Here the CDR3 reads CASSSPDRNTEAFF. In DNA form, the CDR3 reads TGTGCCAGCAGCTCCCCGGACAGAAACACTGAAGCTTTCTTT. J is TRBJ1-1 and V is TRBV5-8; weak D call: TRBD1 (6 bases). This CDR3 region has 14 residues. With 3 bases removed from V and 2 bases from J, the gap between germline ends came to 11 bases. Germline CDR1 reads SGHTS; CDR2 reads YDEGEE.

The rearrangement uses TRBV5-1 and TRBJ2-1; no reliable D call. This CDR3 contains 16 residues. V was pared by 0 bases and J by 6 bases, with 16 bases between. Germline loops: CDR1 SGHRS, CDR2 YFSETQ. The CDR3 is CASSLVFGRRPNEQFF. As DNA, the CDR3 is TGCGCCAGCAGCTTGGTTTTTGGTCGGCGGCCCAATGAGCAGTTCTTC.

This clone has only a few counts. The CDR3 here is CASSLDRTYEQYF. DNA of the CDR3: TGTGCCAGCAGCTTGGACAGGACCTACGAGCAGTACTTC. The chain couples TRBV5-4 to TRBJ2-7, with D tentatively TRBD1 (5 bases). This CDR3 has 13 amino acids. Germline lookup yields CDR1 SGHNT and CDR2 YYREEE (reference sequence). The V gene lost 0 bases and the J gene lost 2 bases, with 6 bases spanning the gap.

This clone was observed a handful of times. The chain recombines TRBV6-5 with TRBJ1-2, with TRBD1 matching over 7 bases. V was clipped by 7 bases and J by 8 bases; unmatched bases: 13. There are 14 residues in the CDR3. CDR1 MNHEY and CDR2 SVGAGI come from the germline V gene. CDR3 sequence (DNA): TGTGCCAGCAACCCCCAGGGGGGTTCTAGGGGCTACACCTTC. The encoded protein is CASNPQGGSRGYTF.

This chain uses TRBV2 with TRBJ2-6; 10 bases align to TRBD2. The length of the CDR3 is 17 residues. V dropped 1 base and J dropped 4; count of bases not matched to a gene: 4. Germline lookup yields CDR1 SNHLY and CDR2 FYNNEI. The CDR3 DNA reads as TGTGCCAGCAGTGAAGGTAGCGGGGGGCGAGGGGCCAACGTCCTGACTTTC. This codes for CASSEGSGGRGANVLTF.

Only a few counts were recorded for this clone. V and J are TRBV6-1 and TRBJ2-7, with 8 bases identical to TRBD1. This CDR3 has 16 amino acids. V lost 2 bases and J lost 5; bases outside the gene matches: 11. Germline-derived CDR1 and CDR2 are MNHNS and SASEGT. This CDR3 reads CASSELMGQDFDEQYF. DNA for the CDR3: TGTGCCAGCAGTGAATTAATGGGACAGGACTTTGACGAGCAGTACTTC.

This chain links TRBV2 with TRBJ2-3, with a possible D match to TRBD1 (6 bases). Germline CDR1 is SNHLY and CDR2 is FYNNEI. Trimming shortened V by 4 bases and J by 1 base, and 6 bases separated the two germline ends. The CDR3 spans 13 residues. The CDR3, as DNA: TGTGCCAGCAGTGCAGGGGGCACAGATACGCAGTATTTT. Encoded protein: CASSAGGTDTQYF.